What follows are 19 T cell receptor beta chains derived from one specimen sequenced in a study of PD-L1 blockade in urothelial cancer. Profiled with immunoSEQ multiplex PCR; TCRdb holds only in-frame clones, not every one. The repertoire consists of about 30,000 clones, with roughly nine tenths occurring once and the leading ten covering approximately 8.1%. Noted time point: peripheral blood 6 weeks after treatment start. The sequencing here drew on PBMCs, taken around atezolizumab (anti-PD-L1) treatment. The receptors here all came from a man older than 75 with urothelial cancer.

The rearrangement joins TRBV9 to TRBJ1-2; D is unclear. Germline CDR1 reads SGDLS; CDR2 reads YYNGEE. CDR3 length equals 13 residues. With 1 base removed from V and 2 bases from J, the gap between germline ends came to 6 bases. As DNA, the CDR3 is TGTGCCAGCAGCGTAAACGGGAACTATGGCTACACCTTC. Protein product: CASSVNGNYGYTF. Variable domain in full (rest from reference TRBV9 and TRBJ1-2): DSGVTQTPKHLITATGQRVTLRCSPRSGDLSVYWYQQSLDQGLQFLIQYYNGEERAKGNILERFSAQQFPDLHSELNLSSLELGDSALYFCASSVNGNYGYTFGSGTRLTVV.

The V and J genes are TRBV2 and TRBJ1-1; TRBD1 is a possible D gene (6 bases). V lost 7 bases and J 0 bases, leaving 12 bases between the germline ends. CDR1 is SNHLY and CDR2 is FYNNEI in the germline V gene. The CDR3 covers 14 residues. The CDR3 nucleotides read TGTGCCAGCAATTCCCAGGGGATGAACACTGAAGCTTTCTTT. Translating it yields CASNSQGMNTEAFF.

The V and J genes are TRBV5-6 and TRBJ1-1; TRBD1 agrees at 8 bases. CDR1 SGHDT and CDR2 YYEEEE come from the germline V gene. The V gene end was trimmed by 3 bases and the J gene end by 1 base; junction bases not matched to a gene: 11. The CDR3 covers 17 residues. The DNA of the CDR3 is TGTGCCAGCAGCTCAACCCTCAGGGGGCGGGAGAACACTGAAGCTTTCTTT. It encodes CASSSTLRGRENTEAFF.

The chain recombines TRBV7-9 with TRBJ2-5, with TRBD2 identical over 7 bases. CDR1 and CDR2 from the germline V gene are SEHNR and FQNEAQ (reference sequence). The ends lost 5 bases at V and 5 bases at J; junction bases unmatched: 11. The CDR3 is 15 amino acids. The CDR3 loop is CASSPLGLVVETQYF. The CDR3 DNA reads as TGTGCCAGCAGCCCCCTAGGACTAGTGGTTGAGACCCAGTACTTC.

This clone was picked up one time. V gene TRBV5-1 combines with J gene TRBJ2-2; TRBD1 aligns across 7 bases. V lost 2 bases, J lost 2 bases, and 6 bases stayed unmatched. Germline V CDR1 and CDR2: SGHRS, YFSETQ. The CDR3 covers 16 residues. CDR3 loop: CASSLTSGGNTGELFF. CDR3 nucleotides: TGCGCCAGCAGCTTAACCTCAGGGGGAAACACCGGGGAGCTGTTTTTT.

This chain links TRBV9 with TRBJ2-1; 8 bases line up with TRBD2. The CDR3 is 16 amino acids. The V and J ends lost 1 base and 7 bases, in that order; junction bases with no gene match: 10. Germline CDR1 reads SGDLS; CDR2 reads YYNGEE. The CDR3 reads CASSVIPGGPRNEQFF. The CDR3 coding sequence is TGTGCCAGCAGCGTAATCCCGGGAGGGCCGAGGAATGAGCAGTTCTTC.

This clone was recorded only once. CDR3 in DNA: TGTGCCAGCAGCTTAGTGGAGGGGAACTATGGCTACACCTTC. Translating gives CASSLVEGNYGYTF. This chain joins TRBV7-2 and TRBJ1-2; tentative D call: TRBD1 (5 bases). CDR1 and CDR2 from the germline V gene are SGHTA and FQGNSA. The CDR3 spans 14 residues. V was shortened by 1 base and J by 2 bases, with 8 bases between the two germline ends.

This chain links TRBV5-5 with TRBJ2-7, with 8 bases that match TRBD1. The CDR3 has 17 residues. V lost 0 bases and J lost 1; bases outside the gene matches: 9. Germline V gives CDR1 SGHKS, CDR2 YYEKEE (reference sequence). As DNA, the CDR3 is TGTGCCAGCAGCTTGGGGGCAGGGGGCGCAGGATCCTACGAGCAGTACTTC. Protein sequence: CASSLGAGGAGSYEQYF. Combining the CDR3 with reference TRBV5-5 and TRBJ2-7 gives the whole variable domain DAGVTQSPTHLIKTRGQQVTLRCSPISGHKSVSWYQQVLGQGPQFIFQYYEKEERGRGNFPDRFSARQFPNYSSELNVNALLLGDSALYLCASSLGAGGAGSYEQYFGPGTRLTVT.

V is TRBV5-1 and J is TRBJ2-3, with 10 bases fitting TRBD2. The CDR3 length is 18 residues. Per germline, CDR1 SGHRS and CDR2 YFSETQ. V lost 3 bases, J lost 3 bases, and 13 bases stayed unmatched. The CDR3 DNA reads TGCGCCAGCAGCTCCCCCACAGCTAGCGGGAGATTGACAGATACGCAGTATTTT. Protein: CASSSPTASGRLTDTQYF.

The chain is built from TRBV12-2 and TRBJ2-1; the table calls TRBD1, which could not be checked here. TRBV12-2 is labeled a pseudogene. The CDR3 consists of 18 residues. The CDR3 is CASPLGTGGREGYNEQFF. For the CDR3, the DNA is TGTGCAAGTCCACTCGGGACAGGGGGGAGAGAAGGCTACAATGAGCAGTTCTTC.

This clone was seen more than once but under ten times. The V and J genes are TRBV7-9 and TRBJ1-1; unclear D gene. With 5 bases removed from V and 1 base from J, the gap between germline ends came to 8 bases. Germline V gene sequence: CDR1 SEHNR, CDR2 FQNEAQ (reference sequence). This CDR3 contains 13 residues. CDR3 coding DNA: TGTGCCAGCAGCGTTGGCCCGAACACTGAAGCTTTCTTT. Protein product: CASSVGPNTEAFF. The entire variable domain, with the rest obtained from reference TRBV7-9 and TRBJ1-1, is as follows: DTGVSQNPRHKITKRGQNVTFRCDPISEHNRLYWYRQTLGQGPEFLTYFQNEAQLEKSRLLSDRFSAERPKGSFSTLEIQRTEQGDSAMYLCASSVGPNTEAFFGQGTRLTVV.

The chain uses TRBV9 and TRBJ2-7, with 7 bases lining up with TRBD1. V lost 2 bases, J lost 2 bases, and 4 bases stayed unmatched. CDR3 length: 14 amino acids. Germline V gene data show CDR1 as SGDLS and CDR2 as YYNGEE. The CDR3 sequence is CASSVDRAPYEQYF. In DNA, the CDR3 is TGTGCCAGCAGCGTCGACAGGGCACCCTACGAGCAGTACTTC.

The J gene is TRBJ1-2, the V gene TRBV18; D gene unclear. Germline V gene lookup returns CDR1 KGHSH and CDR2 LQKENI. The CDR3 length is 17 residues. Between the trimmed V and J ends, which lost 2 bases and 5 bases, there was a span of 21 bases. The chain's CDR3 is CASSPILGGSALYGYTF. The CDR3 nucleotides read TGTGCCAGCTCACCAATCTTGGGAGGGTCCGCCTTATATGGCTACACCTTC. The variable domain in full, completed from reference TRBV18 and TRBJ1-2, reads NAGVMQNPRHLVRRRGQEARLRCSPMKGHSHVYWYRQLPEEGLKFMVYLQKENIIDESGMPKERFSAEFPKEGPSILRIQQVVRGDSAAYFCASSPILGGSALYGYTFGSGTRLTVV.

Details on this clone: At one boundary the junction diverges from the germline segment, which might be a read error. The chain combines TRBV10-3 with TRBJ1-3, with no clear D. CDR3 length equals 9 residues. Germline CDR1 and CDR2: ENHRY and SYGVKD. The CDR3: CAISESLSF. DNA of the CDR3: TGTGCCATCAGTGAAAGTCTGAGTTTT.

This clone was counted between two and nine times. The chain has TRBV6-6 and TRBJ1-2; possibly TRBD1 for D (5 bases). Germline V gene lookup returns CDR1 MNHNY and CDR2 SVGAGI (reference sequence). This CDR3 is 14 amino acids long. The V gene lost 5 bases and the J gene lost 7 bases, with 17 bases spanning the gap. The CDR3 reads CASSPGPSGGGYTF. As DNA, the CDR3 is TGTGCCAGCAGTCCCGGACCATCCGGGGGTGGCTACACCTTC.

DNA of the CDR3: TGTGCCAGCAGCTCCGACAGGGACGATGCAACTAATGAAAAACTGTTTTTT. This encodes CASSSDRDDATNEKLFF. This chain joins TRBV5-8 and TRBJ1-4; 7 bases map to TRBD1. This CDR3 has 17 residues. The J segment lost 0 bases and the V segment lost 3 bases, leaving 8 bases of the junction unmatched. Per germline, CDR1 SGHTS and CDR2 YDEGEE. Full variable domain (rest looked up from reference TRBV5-8 and TRBJ1-4): EAGVTQSPTHLIKTRGQQATLRCSPISGHTSVYWYQQALGLGLQFLLWYDEGEERNRGNFPPRFSGRQFPNYSSELNVNALELEDSALYLCASSSDRDDATNEKLFFGSGTQLSVL.

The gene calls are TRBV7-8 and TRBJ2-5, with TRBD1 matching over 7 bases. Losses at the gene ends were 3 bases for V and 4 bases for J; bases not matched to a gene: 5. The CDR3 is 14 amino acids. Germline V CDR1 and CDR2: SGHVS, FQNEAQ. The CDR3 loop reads CASSFLGGGETQYF. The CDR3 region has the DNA TGTGCCAGCAGCTTTTTAGGGGGCGGAGAGACCCAGTACTTC.

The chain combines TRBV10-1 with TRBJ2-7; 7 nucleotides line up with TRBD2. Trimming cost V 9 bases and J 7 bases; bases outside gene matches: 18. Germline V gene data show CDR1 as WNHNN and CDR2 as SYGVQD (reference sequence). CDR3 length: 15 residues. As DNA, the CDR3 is TGCGCCAGGAAAGGGCTAGCGGACACTTCGGTGGAGCAGTACTTC. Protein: CARKGLADTSVEQYF.

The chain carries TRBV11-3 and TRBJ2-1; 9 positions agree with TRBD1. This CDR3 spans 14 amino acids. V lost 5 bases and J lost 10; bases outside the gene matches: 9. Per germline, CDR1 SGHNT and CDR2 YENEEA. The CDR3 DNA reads TGTGCCAGCAGCGCCGGGACAGGGTTTGGGGAGCAGTTCTTC. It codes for CASSAGTGFGEQFF.